This T cell receptor beta chain was recovered during a study of CD8 T cells in Susac syndrome. TEMRA cells were FACS-enriched, and CD8+ and CD4+ T cells were isolated negatively. A quantity of roughly 0.5 to 1 ug RNA underwent reverse transcription using random hexamers. Amplification of TCR beta CDR3 by immunoSEQ multiplex PCR spanned 54 Vbeta and 13 Jbeta. TCRdb called the immunoSEQ multiplex PCR reads again in MiXCR, with one record for every CDR3 protein. The repertoire holds around 300,000 distinct CDR3 sequences, around 85% seen once, with 0.21% in the top ten. The source is a human donor with multiple sclerosis. The sequencing input was CD8+ T cells from PBMCs.

The chain's CDR3 is CASSVAWPSGTDTQYF. The CDR3 DNA sequence: TGTGCCAGCAGCGTAGCTTGGCCTAGCGGCACAGATACGCAGTATTTT. The rearrangement joins TRBV9 to TRBJ2-3; weak D call: TRBD2 (6 bases). The germline V gene has CDR1 SGDLS and CDR2 YYNGEE. The CDR3 contains 16 residues. Trimming took 0 bases from V and 1 from J, leaving 12 bases between them.